These 15 T cell receptor beta chains were all obtained from the same sample, sequenced in a study of OX40 agonist ivuxolimab in advanced cancers. The assay was immunoSEQ multiplex PCR, and TCRdb's table has in-frame clones only and misses some. Here the sample spans under 100,000 clones, 85% to 95% being singletons. Sequencing was performed on CD4+ or CD8+ T cells sorted from blood, taken in a trial of the OX40 agonist ivuxolimab. Source of these receptors: an adult with an advanced solid tumor such as melanoma, head and neck, liver or kidney cancer.

The J gene is TRBJ1-2, the V gene TRBV2; 7 bases map to TRBD1. Trimming removed 1 base from V and 2 bases from J; junction bases left unmatched: 4. The CDR3 has 15 residues. CDR1 is SNHLY, CDR2 FYNNEI, per germline. DNA of the CDR3: TGTGCCAGCAGTGAAGTTGCAGGGGGAAACTATGGCTACACCTTC. Translation gives CASSEVAGGNYGYTF.

The V call is TRBV4-3, the J call TRBJ2-1; 15 nucleotides line up with TRBD2. Germline V CDR1 and CDR2: LGHNA, YSLEER. The CDR3 runs to 17 residues. V lost 1 base and J lost 6; bases outside the gene matches: 4. The CDR3 here is CASSQGTSGGAVNEQFF. The CDR3 DNA sequence: TGCGCCAGCAGCCAAGGGACTAGCGGGGGGGCCGTCAATGAGCAGTTCTTC.

The V gene is TRBV19, the J gene TRBJ1-4; no clear D. The CDR3 runs to 12 residues. Looked up from germline, CDR1 is LNHDA and CDR2 is SQIVND (reference sequence). With 7 bases removed from V and 3 bases from J, the gap between germline ends came to 6 bases. The CDR3 DNA follows: TGTGCCAGTATGGCGGCTAATGAAAAACTGTTTTTT. It is translated as CASMAANEKLFF. The full variable domain, its missing parts supplied by reference TRBV19 and TRBJ1-4, is DGGITQSPKYLFRKEGQNVTLSCEQNLNHDAMYWYRQDPGQGLRLIYYSQIVNDFQKGDIAEGYSVSREKKESFPLTVTSAQKNPTAFYLCASMAANEKLFFGSGTQLSVL.

V gene TRBV7-9 combines with J gene TRBJ1-2; 10 positions agree with TRBD1. Germline-derived CDR1 and CDR2 are SEHNR and FQNEAQ (reference sequence). The CDR3 consists of 13 residues. V lost 1 base, J lost 7 bases, and 0 bases stayed unmatched. Here the CDR3 DNA reads TGTGCCAGCAGCTTAGGGACAGGGGGTGGCTACACCTTC. Its translation is CASSLGTGGGYTF.

This chain connects TRBV5-6 to TRBJ1-5; D remains ambiguous. CDR1 SGHDT and CDR2 YYEEEE come from the germline V gene. This CDR3 region has 16 residues. The V end lost 0 bases, the J end lost 0 bases, and 10 bases lay between the germline ends. The CDR3 nucleotides read TGTGCCAGCAGCTTGGCAACCCGGGGTAGCAATCAGCCCCAGCATTTT. Its translation is CASSLATRGSNQPQHF. Together with reference TRBV5-6 and TRBJ1-5, the CDR3 gives the full variable domain: DAGVTQSPTHLIKTRGQQVTLRCSPKSGHDTVSWYQQALGQGPQFIFQYYEEEERQRGNFPDRFSGHQFPNYSSELNVNALLLGDSALYLCASSLATRGSNQPQHFGDGTRLSIL.

The rearrangement joins TRBV5-4 to TRBJ2-3; D is perhaps TRBD1 (6 bases). The V gene's germline CDR1 is SGHNT and CDR2 YYREEE (reference sequence). The CDR3 loop spans 17 amino acids. V was clipped by 0 bases and J by 0 bases, with 14 bases between them. CDR3 region: CASSLVSLGQSTDTQYF. The CDR3 DNA is TGTGCCAGCAGCTTGGTTAGTTTAGGACAGAGCACAGATACGCAGTATTTT.

J is TRBJ1-5 and V is TRBV6-1; D remains ambiguous. This CDR3 contains 15 residues. Germline CDR1 is MNHNS and CDR2 is SASEGT. Trimming cost V 0 bases and J 4 bases, with 10 bases left between them. The CDR3: CASSEAPTSNQPQHF. The DNA of the CDR3 is TGTGCCAGCAGTGAAGCCCCGACGTCGAATCAGCCCCAGCATTTT.

The rearrangement uses TRBV6-5 and TRBJ1-1; 8 bases agree with TRBD1. Germline-derived CDR1 and CDR2 are MNHEY and SVGAGI. With 5 bases clipped from V and 5 bases from J, the junction kept 7 bases outside the gene matches. CDR3 length equals 14 residues. CDR3 in amino acids: CASSRQGTETEAFF. For the CDR3, the DNA is TGTGCCAGCAGTAGACAGGGGACCGAAACTGAAGCTTTCTTT.

This chain uses TRBV11-2 with TRBJ2-1; the D gene could be TRBD1 or TRBD2 (6 bases each). Looked up from germline, CDR1 is SGHAT and CDR2 is FQNNGV. V was shortened by 0 bases and J by 6 bases, with 12 bases between the two germline ends. This CDR3 contains 15 residues. Here the CDR3 reads CASSLEAGEANEQFF. DNA for the CDR3: TGTGCCAGCAGCTTAGAGGCAGGGGAGGCCAATGAGCAGTTCTTC.

This clone occurred a few times. The chain joins TRBV2 to TRBJ1-1; 8 bases align to TRBD1. Germline V gene sequence: CDR1 SNHLY, CDR2 FYNNEI. This CDR3 has 14 residues. Germline trimming cut 6 bases from V and 1 base from J; bases unmatched to any gene: 4. CDR3 residues: CASSWGQANTEAFF. Here the CDR3 DNA reads TGTGCCAGCAGCTGGGGACAGGCGAACACTGAAGCTTTCTTT.

This clone has just a few counts. This chain uses TRBV7-9 with TRBJ2-4; perhaps TRBD1 as D (6 bases). The V gene lost 7 bases and the J gene lost 3 bases, with 7 bases spanning the gap. This CDR3 is built from 12 residues. Germline V gene sequence: CDR1 SEHNR, CDR2 FQNEAQ (reference sequence). The CDR3 sequence is CASTDSKNIQYF. The DNA for the CDR3 is TGTGCCAGCACGGACAGCAAAAACATTCAGTACTTC.

This clone appeared once. J is TRBJ1-1 and V is TRBV19; D is possibly TRBD1 (5 bases). Germline CDR1 reads LNHDA; CDR2 reads SQIVND (reference sequence). Trimming removed 7 bases at V and 1 base at J, with 10 bases between. This CDR3 contains 13 residues. CDR3 nucleotide sequence: TGTGCCAGTACCCCGACAGCGAACACTGAAGCTTTCTTT. It specifies CASTPTANTEAFF.

This chain connects TRBV4-2 to TRBJ1-4; 7 nucleotides agree with TRBD1. CDR3 length: 17 residues. Germline CDR1 is LGHNA and CDR2 is YNFKEQ. Germline trimming cut 1 base from V and 8 bases from J; bases unmatched to any gene: 13. The CDR3 loop is CASSQAPVGGTVEKLFF. Written as DNA, the CDR3 is TGTGCCAGCAGCCAAGCTCCGGTTGGCGGGACAGTAGAAAAACTGTTTTTT.

The J gene is TRBJ2-1, the V gene TRBV27; 8 bases line up with TRBD2. Germline lookup yields CDR1 MNHEY and CDR2 SMNVEV (reference sequence). The CDR3 runs to 15 residues. V shed 10 bases and J 8 bases; nucleotides not matched to a gene: 16. The DNA for the CDR3 is TGTGCCACCTCGCGAGGGGGACTAGGCGTAGATGAGCAGTTCTTC. The encoded protein is CATSRGGLGVDEQFF.

In this sample, this clone turned up once. The identical CDR3 is also encoded by other nucleotide sequences in the sample. The chain employs TRBV27 and TRBJ2-7; possible D gene TRBD2, 6 bases. This CDR3 is built from 13 residues. CDR1 is MNHEY, CDR2 SMNVEV, per germline (reference sequence). V lost 2 bases and J 1 base, leaving 6 bases between the germline ends. The DNA for the CDR3 is TGTGCCAGCAGTTTAGGGACTTCCTACGAGCAGTACTTC. Translation gives CASSLGTSYEQYF.